This entry lists 17 T cell receptor beta chains sequenced from one sample in a study of response to subunit inactivated influenza vaccine. TCRdb used MiXCR to reprocess the RT-PCR reads, holding one entry per CDR3 protein. The sample holds hundreds of thousands of distinct CDR3 sequences, 10% to 12% seen once. The same data also contributed to another study, on T cells expressing NK-cell markers. That work contributes: Beta-chain TCR cDNA was generated via 5'RACE template switching with UMIs.

The sample here was PBMCs from blood, taken on the day of vaccination. The receptors were sampled from a man aged 50 or older who received an inactivated influenza vaccine.

This clonotype showed up just a few times. This chain's CDR3 is CASSLLDYPTDTQYF. The CDR3 DNA reads TGTGCCAGCAGCTTACTGGATTACCCCACAGATACGCAGTATTTT. The rearrangement uses TRBV7-2 and TRBJ2-3; D unresolved. Deletions cut 2 bases from V and 2 bases from J, with 11 bases between. Germline CDR1 reads SGHTA; CDR2 reads FQGNSA. The CDR3 has 15 residues.

This clonotype was picked up a small number of times. The chain uses TRBV14 and TRBJ2-4; possibly TRBD2 for D (6 bases). The CDR3 consists of 16 residues. Germline CDR1 reads SGHDN; CDR2 reads FVKESK. V shed 0 bases and J shed 0 bases, with 9 bases lying between them. CDR3 nucleotides: TGTGCCAGCAGCCAAGAAAAGGGACTAGCCAAAAACATTCAGTACTTC. It encodes CASSQEKGLAKNIQYF.

Many counts were recorded for this clonotype. The CDR3 DNA sequence: TGCAGTGCGATCCTAGGTATCGCCTACGAGCAGTACTTC. Amino acids: CSAILGIAYEQYF. The V and J genes are TRBV20-1 and TRBJ2-7; no definite D call. The germline CDR1 and CDR2 sequences are DFQATT and SNEGSKA (reference sequence). CDR3 length: 13 residues. V lost 6 bases, J lost 2 bases, and 14 bases lay in between.

This clonotype was found a few times. J is TRBJ2-3 and V is TRBV7-2; 8 bases map to TRBD2. This CDR3 spans 17 amino acids. The junction had 11 bases not matched to a gene; V was cut back by 0 bases and J by 6 bases. Germline CDR1 reads SGHTA; CDR2 reads FQGNSA. The CDR3: CASSLARAGANSDTQYF. In nucleotides, the CDR3 is TGTGCCAGCAGCTTAGCGAGAGCGGGGGCTAATTCTGATACGCAGTATTTT.

The rearrangement uses TRBV10-3 and TRBJ1-3; no reliable D call. The CDR3 is 13 residues long. Germline loops: CDR1 ENHRY, CDR2 SYGVKD. Trimming took 2 bases from V and 3 from J, leaving 5 bases between them. In DNA, the CDR3 is TGTGCCATCAGTGAGACGGTTGGAAACACCATATATTTT. Translation: CAISETVGNTIYF.

This clonotype was detected many times. The genes are TRBV7-2 and TRBJ1-6; no clear D gene. From germline, CDR1 is SGHTA and CDR2 FQGNSA. The germline V and J ends were trimmed by 4 bases and 8 bases, with 12 bases remaining between them. The length of the CDR3 is 14 residues. CDR3 bases: TGTGCCAGCAGCTACCGGACTGGGGATTCACCCCTCCACTTT. Amino acids: CASSYRTGDSPLHF.

The chain couples TRBV12-3 or TRBV12-4 to TRBJ1-6, with D hard to call. Trimming shortened V by 6 bases and J by 9 bases, and 15 bases separated the two germline ends. This CDR3 comprises 14 residues. CDR3 in amino acids: CASSLNQAASPLHF. CDR3 DNA: TGTGCCAGCAGCTTAAATCAGGCTGCTTCACCCCTCCACTTT.

In the case of this clonotype: A read error may produce the germline difference seen at one junction end. This chain uses TRBV3-1 with TRBJ2-4, with D possibly matching TRBD2 (5 bases). The CDR3 sequence is 14 residues long. Per the germline V gene, CDR1 is LGHDT and CDR2 is YNNKEL (reference sequence). In DNA form, the CDR3 reads TGTGGCAGCAGCCAAGAGGGTGGGGAAAACATTCAGTACTTC. It translates to CGSSQEGGENIQYF.

This clonotype was counted only a few times. The genes are TRBV28 and TRBJ2-5; D ambiguous. This CDR3 has 12 amino acids. Germline values: CDR1 MDHEN, CDR2 SYDVKM. V was cut by 10 bases and J by 8 bases, with 17 bases left in between. CDR3 loop: CAIKPPYGTQYF. CDR3 nucleotide sequence: TGTGCCATCAAACCCCCCTATGGAACCCAGTACTTC.

This clonotype was counted between two and nine times. V and J are TRBV10-3 and TRBJ1-6; 8 nucleotides align to TRBD1. Germline trimming cut 4 bases from V and 5 bases from J; bases unmatched to any gene: 4. Germline lookup yields CDR1 ENHRY and CDR2 SYGVKD. The length of the CDR3 is 15 residues. CDR3 bases: TGTGCCATCAGTGCGACAGGGGCGAATAATTCACCCCTCCACTTT. It yields the protein CAISATGANNSPLHF.

A single count supports this clonotype. The rearrangement uses TRBV7-2 and TRBJ2-2, with D hard to call. The CDR3 spans 13 residues. The V end lost 4 bases, the J end lost 5 bases, and 8 bases lay between the germline ends. Germline CDR1 reads SGHTA; CDR2 reads FQGNSA. The DNA of the CDR3 is TGTGCCAGCAGCTCTCAATCGACCGGGGAGCTGTTTTTT. This translates into CASSSQSTGELFF. Filled out from reference TRBV7-2 and TRBJ2-2, the complete variable domain reads GAGVSQSPSNKVTEKGKDVELRCDPISGHTALYWYRQSLGQGLEFLIYFQGNSAPDKSGLPSDRFSAERTGGSVSTLTIQRTQQEDSAVYLCASSSQSTGELFFGEGSRLTVL.

This clonotype was counted many times. The J gene is TRBJ2-3, the V gene TRBV4-1, with 13 bases aligning to TRBD2. Unmatched junction bases numbered 5, after V lost 2 bases and J lost 3 bases. Germline CDR1 reads MGHRA; CDR2 reads YSYEKL. The CDR3 loop spans 17 amino acids. DNA for the CDR3: TGCGCCAGCAGCCAACTTGGGACTAGCGGGAAGACAGATACGCAGTATTTT. Its protein product is CASSQLGTSGKTDTQYF.

The rearrangement uses TRBV28 and TRBJ2-7; 7 positions match TRBD1. Germline lookup yields CDR1 MDHEN and CDR2 SYDVKM. V lost 3 bases and J lost 4; bases outside the gene matches: 9. The CDR3 is 15 residues long. CDR3 in DNA: TGTGCCAGCAGTTTGGGGAACAGGGGTTCGTACGAGCAGTACTTC. Translating it yields CASSLGNRGSYEQYF.

There are many counts of this clonotype. V usage is TRBV5-1 and J usage is TRBJ2-7, with TRBD2 matching 11 bases. The length of the CDR3 is 13 residues. CDR1 SGHRS and CDR2 YFSETQ come from the germline V gene. V shed 3 bases and J 11 bases; nucleotides not matched to a gene: 7. DNA of the CDR3: TGCGCCAGCAGCTCTACTAGCGGGAGTTTAAAGTACTTC. Protein product: CASSSTSGSLKYF.

This chain joins TRBV7-9 and TRBJ1-1; D might be TRBD1 (5 bases). From germline, CDR1 is SEHNR and CDR2 FQNEAQ (reference sequence). This CDR3 has 16 residues. With 0 bases removed from V and 5 bases from J, the gap between germline ends came to 16 bases. CDR3 amino acids: CASSLAQWDGGTEAFF. The CDR3 region has the DNA TGTGCCAGCAGCTTAGCGCAATGGGACGGGGGGACTGAAGCTTTCTTT.

The CDR3 sequence is CASSRTSGRGREQFF. As DNA, the CDR3 is TGTGCCAGCAGCCGGACTAGCGGGAGGGGCCGTGAGCAGTTCTTC. This rearrangement joins TRBV7-2 to TRBJ2-1; 15 nucleotides agree with TRBD2. The CDR3 has 15 residues. After removal of 5 bases from V and 9 bases from J, the junction contained 5 bases not matched to a gene. Germline CDR1 and CDR2: SGHTA and FQGNSA.

The rearrangement links TRBV18 to TRBJ1-2, with 7 nucleotides matching TRBD1. The CDR3 has 15 amino acids. Looked up from germline, CDR1 is KGHSH and CDR2 is LQKENI. The V gene end was trimmed by 3 bases and the J gene end by 0 bases; junction bases not matched to a gene: 4. The CDR3 DNA follows: TGTGCCAGCTCACCGGGACAGCCTACTAACTATGGCTACACCTTC. Its translation is CASSPGQPTNYGYTF.